This T cell receptor (beta chain) was found in a study of OX40 agonist ivuxolimab in advanced cancers. Overall study context: Dose-escalation subjects each had hepatocellular carcinoma, melanoma, renal cell or head and neck cancer.

Cycle 7 day 1, cycle 4 day 1, and baseline were the timepoints at which blood was sampled. The V gene end was trimmed by 8 bases and the J gene end by 3 bases; junction bases not matched to a gene: 4. The CDR3 spans 14 residues. Germline V lookup: CDR1 SGHTA, CDR2 FQGNSA. Assay: immunoSEQ multiplex PCR; the TCRdb copy retains only in-frame clones and omits some. Of more than 75,000 clones in the sample, over 75% were seen once. This sequence was found in an adult with an advanced solid tumor such as melanoma, head and neck, liver or kidney cancer. The sample in question was CD4+ or CD8+ T cells sorted from blood, obtained in a trial of the OX40 agonist ivuxolimab. The chain combines TRBV7-2 with TRBJ2-7; 13 bases align to TRBD2. CDR3 amino acids: CASGRTSGGYEQYF. The CDR3 region has the DNA TGTGCCAGCGGCCGGACTAGCGGGGGCTACGAGCAGTACTTC.